This section outlines one T cell receptor (beta chain) sequence together with its context. This sample is drawn from a study of PD-1 blockade in mismatch repair-deficient tumors. Sequencing used immunoSEQ multiplex PCR; TCRdb keeps in-frame clones, though not all of them. The sample includes around 120,000 clones, 70% to 90% of them seen just once. With 3 bases clipped from V and 7 bases from J, the junction kept 9 bases outside the gene matches. CDR1 is MDHEN, CDR2 SYDVKM, per germline. CDR3 size: 15 residues. The chain links TRBV28 to TRBJ1-1; the match to TRBD1 covers 9 bases. The sequencing used peripheral blood, collected 44 weeks after starting pembrolizumab. This sequence originates from an adult with mismatch repair-deficient cancer. The CDR3 DNA reads TGTGCCAGCAGTTTTGGGACAGGGTCCTTTATTGAAGCTTTCTTT. This translates into CASSFGTGSFIEAFF.